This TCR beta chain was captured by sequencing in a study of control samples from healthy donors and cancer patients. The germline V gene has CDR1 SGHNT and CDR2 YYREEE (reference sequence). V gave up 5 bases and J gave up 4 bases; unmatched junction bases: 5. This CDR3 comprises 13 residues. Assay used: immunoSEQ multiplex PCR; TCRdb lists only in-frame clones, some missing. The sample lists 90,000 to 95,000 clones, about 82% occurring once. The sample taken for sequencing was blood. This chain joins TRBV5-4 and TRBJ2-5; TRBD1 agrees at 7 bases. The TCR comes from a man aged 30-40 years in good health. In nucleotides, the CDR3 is TGTGCCAGCAGTCCTACAGGGGTAGAGACCCAGTACTTC. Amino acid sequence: CASSPTGVETQYF.